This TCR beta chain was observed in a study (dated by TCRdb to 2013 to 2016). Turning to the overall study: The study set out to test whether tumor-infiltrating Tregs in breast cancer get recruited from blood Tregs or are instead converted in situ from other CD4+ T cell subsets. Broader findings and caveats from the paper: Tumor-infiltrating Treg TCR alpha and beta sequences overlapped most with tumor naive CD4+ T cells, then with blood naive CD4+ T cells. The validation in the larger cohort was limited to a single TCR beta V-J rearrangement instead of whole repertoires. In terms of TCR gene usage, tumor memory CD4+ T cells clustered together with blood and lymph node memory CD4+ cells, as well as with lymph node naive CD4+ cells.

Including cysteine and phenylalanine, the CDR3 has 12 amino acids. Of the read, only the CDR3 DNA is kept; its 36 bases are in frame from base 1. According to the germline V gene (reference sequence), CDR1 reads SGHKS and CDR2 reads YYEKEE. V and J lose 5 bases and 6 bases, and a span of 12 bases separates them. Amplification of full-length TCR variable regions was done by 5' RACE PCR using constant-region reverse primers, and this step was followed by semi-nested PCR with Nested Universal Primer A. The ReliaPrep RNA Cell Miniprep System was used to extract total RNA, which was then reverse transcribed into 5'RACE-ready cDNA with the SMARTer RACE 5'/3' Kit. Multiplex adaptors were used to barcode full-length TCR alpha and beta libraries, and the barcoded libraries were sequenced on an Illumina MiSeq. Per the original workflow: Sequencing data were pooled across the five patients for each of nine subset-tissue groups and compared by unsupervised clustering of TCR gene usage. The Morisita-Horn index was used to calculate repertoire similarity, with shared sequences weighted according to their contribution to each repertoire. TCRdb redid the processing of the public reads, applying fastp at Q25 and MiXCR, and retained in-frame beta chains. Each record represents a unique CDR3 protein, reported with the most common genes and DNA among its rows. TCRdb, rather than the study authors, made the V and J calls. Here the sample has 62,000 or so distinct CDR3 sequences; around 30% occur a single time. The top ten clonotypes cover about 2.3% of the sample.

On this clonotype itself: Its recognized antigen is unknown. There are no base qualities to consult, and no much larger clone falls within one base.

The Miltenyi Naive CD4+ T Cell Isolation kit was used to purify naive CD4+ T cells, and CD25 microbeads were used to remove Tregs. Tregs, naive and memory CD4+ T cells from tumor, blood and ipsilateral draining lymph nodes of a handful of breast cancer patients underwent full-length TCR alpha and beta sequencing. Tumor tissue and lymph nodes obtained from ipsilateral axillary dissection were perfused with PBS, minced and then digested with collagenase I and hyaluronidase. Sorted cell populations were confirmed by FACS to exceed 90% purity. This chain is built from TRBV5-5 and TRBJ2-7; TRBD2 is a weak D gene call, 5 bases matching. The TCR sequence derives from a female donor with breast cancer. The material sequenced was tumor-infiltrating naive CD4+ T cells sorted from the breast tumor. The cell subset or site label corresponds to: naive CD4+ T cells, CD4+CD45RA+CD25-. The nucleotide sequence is TGTGCCAGCAGTAGTGTGGGGAGCGAGCAGTACTTC. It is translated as CASSSVGSEQYF.